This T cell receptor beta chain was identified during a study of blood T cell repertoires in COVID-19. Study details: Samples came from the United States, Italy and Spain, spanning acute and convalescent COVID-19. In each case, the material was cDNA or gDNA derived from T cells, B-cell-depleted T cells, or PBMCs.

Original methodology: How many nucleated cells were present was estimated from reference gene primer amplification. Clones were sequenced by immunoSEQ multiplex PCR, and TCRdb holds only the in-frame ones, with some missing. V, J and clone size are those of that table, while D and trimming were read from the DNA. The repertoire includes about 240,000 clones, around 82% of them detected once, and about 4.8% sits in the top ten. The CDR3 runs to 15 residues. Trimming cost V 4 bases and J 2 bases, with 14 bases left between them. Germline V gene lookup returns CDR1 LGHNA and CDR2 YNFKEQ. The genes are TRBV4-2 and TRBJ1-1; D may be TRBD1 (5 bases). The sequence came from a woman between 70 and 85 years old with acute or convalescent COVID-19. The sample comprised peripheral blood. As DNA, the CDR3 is TGTGCCAGCAGCCCCGCTATTCAGGGAAACACTGAAGCTTTCTTT. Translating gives CASSPAIQGNTEAFF.